A selection of T cell receptor beta chains follows, all from one sample in a study of cytomegalovirus exposure and HLA in healthy donors. Some clones are missing from TCRdb's copy, which holds only in-frame ones; the method was immunoSEQ multiplex PCR. Found here are roughly 60,000 clones, roughly 94% of them singletons; the top ten hold over 2%. Sequencing input: PBMCs. These receptors were collected from a man in his late teens or twenties in good health and CMV-seronegative. Both conserved end residues are part of each CDR3. D genes are given only for firm matches. Some rows have no size entry. The others give once, few or many, or a class for an expanded clone.

j_call,d_call,clone_size,v_call,cdr3_aa,cdr3_nt
TRBJ1-2,-,-,TRBV19,CASSPQSTGLEGYTF,TGTGCCAGTAGTCCGCAAAGTACAGGTTTGGAGGGCTACACCTTC
TRBJ2-4,-,-,TRBV7-8,CASSVGQSSVNIQYF,TGTGCCAGCAGCGTGGGACAGTCTAGCGTCAACATTCAGTACTTC
TRBJ2-2,TRBD2,-,TRBV27,CASSFYGLAANTGELFF,TGTGCCAGCAGTTTCTACGGACTAGCGGCGAACACCGGGGAGCTGTTTTTT
TRBJ2-1,-,-,TRBV9,CASSVPRGDNEQFF,TGTGCCAGCAGCGTCCCCAGGGGGGACAATGAGCAGTTCTTC
TRBJ2-3,TRBD1,-,TRBV6-1,CASSNRGLTDTQYF,TGTGCCAGCAGTAACAGGGGGCTCACAGATACGCAGTATTTT
TRBJ2-2,-,-,TRBV7-9,CASNPPANTGELFF,TGTGCCAGCAACCCCCCAGCGAACACCGGGGAGCTGTTTTTT
TRBJ2-1,-,once,TRBV7-6,CASSNTGSSYNEQFF,TGTGCCAGCAGCAACACTGGGAGCTCCTACAATGAGCAGTTCTTC
TRBJ2-3,-,-,TRBV14,CASSQVSPSTDTQYF,TGTGCCAGCAGCCAAGTTAGCCCGAGCACAGATACGCAGTATTTT
TRBJ1-2,-,-,TRBV7-9,CASSPPRGIGYTF,TGTGCCAGCAGTCCCCCCCGGGGAATCGGCTACACCTTC
TRBJ2-1,TRBD1,-,TRBV5-1,CASSPGTGDNEQFF,TGCGCCAGCAGCCCCGGGACAGGGGACAATGAGCAGTTCTTC
TRBJ2-7,TRBD1,-,TRBV29-1,CSVGQGAYEQYF,TGCAGCGTCGGACAGGGGGCATACGAGCAGTACTTC
TRBJ1-2,TRBD1,-,TRBV7-8,CASSSGTGLGGYTF,TGTGCCAGCAGCTCCGGGACAGGGTTGGGTGGCTACACCTTC
TRBJ2-1,-,-,TRBV27,CASSRTSSSYNEQFF,TGTGCCAGCAGTCGCACTTCGAGCTCCTACAATGAGCAGTTCTTC
TRBJ1-3,-,once,TRBV7-9,CASSLEGKVAYTIYF,TGTGCCAGCAGCTTAGAGGGGAAAGTGGCATACACCATATATTTT
TRBJ2-7,-,-,TRBV7-9,CASSLEGEEQYF,TGTGCCAGCAGCTTAGAGGGGGAAGAGCAGTACTTC
TRBJ1-1,-,-,TRBV27,CASIVTTGEAFF,TGTGCCAGCATTGTGACCACGGGGGAGGCTTTCTTT
TRBJ2-7,-,-,TRBV11-2,CASSLGLALSYEQYF,TGTGCCAGCAGCTTAGGGTTAGCTCTCTCCTACGAGCAGTACTTC
TRBJ2-3,TRBD2,-,TRBV7-3,CASSPGLAGWGGTDTQYF,TGTGCCAGCAGCCCAGGTTTAGCGGGATGGGGGGGCACAGATACGCAGTATTTT
TRBJ1-5,-,-,TRBV28,CGVNYSNQPQHF,TGTGGGGTGAACTATAGCAATCAGCCCCAGCATTTT
TRBJ2-1,TRBD2,-,TRBV7-9,CASRAGTSGRAEDEQFF,TGTGCCAGCAGGGCCGGGACTAGCGGGAGGGCGGAGGATGAGCAGTTCTTC
TRBJ2-7,TRBD2,-,TRBV5-6,CASRGGPRGVDEQYF,TGTGCCAGCAGGGGAGGGCCTAGAGGCGTCGACGAGCAGTACTTT
TRBJ2-1,-,-,TRBV11-2,CASSLKATRPNEQFF,TGTGCCAGCAGCTTGAAAGCGACCCGTCCCAATGAGCAGTTCTTC
TRBJ2-5,TRBD1,once,TRBV7-2,CASSYAGTGFETQYF,TGTGCCAGCAGCTACGCCGGGACAGGGTTCGAGACCCAGTACTTC
TRBJ2-3,-,-,TRBV5-1,CASSLGQITDTQYF,TGCGCCAGCAGCTTAGGACAGATTACGGATACGCAGTATTTT
TRBJ2-1,TRBD2,once,TRBV19,CASTTGLAGSNEQFF,TGTGCCAGTACCACGGGACTAGCGGGTAGCAATGAGCAGTTCTTC
TRBJ1-1,-,-,TRBV2,CASSETSGQTEAFF,TGTGCCAGCAGTGAAACCTCCGGACAGACTGAAGCTTTCTTT
TRBJ2-1,-,-,TRBV7-2,CASSLAYGSYNEQFF,TGTGCCAGCAGCTTAGCGTACGGCTCCTACAATGAGCAGTTCTTC
TRBJ2-1,-,-,TRBV7-2,CASRTSFEQFF,TGTGCCAGCAGAACTAGCTTCGAGCAGTTCTTC
TRBJ2-1,TRBD2,-,TRBV10-3,CAISGTSAREQFF,TGTGCCATCAGTGGAACTAGCGCTAGGGAGCAGTTCTTC
TRBJ2-1,-,-,TRBV6-4,CASSVEPGTYNEQFF,TGTGCCAGCAGTGTCGAACCGGGGACCTACAATGAGCAGTTCTTC
TRBJ2-5,-,-,TRBV18,CASSPGASGGTQYF,TGTGCCAGCTCACCAGGGGCTAGCGGAGGGACACAGTACTTC
TRBJ2-6,-,few,TRBV6-5,CASSYSGGSGANVLTF,TGTGCCAGCAGTTACTCCGGGGGATCTGGGGCCAACGTCCTGACTTTC
TRBJ1-1,-,-,TRBV28,CASSYQNTEAFF,TGTGCCAGCAGTTATCAGAACACTGAAGCTTTCTTT
TRBJ2-7,-,-,TRBV28,CASSWASRAYEQYF,TGTGCCAGCAGTTGGGCTAGCAGAGCCTACGAGCAGTACTTC
TRBJ2-2,-,-,TRBV21-1,CASSKDGRRRTGELFF,TGTGCCAGCAGCAAAGACGGCCGAAGGCGGACCGGGGAGCTGTTTTTT
TRBJ1-2,TRBD1,-,TRBV5-6,CASSTGQGDGYTF,TGTGCCAGCAGCACCGGACAGGGGGATGGCTACACCTTC